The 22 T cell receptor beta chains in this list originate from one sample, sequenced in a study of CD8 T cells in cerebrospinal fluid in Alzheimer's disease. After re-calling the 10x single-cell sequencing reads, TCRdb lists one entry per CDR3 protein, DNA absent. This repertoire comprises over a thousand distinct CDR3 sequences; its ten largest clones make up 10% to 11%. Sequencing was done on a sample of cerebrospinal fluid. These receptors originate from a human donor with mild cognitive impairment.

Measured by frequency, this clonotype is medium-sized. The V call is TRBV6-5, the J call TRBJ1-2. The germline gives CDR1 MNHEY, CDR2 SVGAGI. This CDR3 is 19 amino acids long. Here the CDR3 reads CASSYATSTAIFSNYGYTF.

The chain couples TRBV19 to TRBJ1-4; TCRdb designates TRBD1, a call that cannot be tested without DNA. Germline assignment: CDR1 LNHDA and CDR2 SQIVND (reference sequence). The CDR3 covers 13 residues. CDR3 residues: CASSRRDDEKLFF.

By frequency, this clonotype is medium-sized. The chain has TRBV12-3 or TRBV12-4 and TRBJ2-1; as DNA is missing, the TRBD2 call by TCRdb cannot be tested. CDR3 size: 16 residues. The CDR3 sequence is CASTPRGGLARNEQFF.

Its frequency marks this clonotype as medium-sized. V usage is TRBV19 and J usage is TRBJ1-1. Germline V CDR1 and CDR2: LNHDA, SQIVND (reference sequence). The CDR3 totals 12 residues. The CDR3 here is CASSINGREAFF.

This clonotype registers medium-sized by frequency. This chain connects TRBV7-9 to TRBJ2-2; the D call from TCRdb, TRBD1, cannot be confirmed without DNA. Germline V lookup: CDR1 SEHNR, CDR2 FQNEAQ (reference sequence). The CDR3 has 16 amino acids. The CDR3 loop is CASSFRTGRPTGELFF.

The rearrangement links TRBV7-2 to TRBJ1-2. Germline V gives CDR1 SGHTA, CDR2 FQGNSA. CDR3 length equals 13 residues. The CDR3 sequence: CASSLATEYGYTF.

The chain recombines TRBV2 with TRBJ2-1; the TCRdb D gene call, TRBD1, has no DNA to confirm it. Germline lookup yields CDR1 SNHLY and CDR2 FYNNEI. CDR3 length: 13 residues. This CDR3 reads CASSEQGMNEQFF.

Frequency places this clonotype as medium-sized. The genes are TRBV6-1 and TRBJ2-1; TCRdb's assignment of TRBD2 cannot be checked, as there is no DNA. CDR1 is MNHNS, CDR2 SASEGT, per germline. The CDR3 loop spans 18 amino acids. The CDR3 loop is CASSPRTSGGLSYNEQFF.

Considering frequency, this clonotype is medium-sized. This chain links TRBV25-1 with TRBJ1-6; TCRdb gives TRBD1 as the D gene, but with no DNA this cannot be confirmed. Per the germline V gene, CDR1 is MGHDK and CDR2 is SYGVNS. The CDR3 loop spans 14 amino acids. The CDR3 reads CASRPGQTNSPLHF. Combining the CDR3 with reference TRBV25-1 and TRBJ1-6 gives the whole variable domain EADIYQTPRYLVIGTGKKITLECSQTMGHDKMYWYQQDPGMELHLIHYSYGVNSTEKGDLSSESTVSRIRTEHFPLTLESARPSHTSQYLCASRPGQTNSPLHFGNGTRLTVT.

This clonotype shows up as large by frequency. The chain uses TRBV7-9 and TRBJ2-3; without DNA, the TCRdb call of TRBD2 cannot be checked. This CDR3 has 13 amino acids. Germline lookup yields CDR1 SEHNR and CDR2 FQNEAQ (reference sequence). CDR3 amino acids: CASSLPPPDTQYF.

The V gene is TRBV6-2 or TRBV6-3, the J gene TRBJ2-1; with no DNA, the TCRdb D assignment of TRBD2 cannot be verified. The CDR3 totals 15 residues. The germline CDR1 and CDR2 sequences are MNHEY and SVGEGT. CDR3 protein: CASSPTPGLLGEQFF.

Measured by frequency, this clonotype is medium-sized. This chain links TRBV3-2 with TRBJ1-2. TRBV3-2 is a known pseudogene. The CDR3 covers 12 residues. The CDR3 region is CASGREIYGYTF.

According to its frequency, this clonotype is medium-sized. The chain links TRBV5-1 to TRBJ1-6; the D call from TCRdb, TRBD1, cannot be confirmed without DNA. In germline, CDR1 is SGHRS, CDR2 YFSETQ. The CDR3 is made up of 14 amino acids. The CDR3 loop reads CASSSEGQLSPLHF.

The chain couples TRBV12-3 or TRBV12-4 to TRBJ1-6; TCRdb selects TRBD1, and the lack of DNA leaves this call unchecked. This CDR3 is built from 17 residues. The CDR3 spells CASSQIQGGTYNSPLHF.

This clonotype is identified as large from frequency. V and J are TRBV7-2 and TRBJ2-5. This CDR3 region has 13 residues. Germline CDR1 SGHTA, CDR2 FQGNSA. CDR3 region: CASSFLGGETQYF.

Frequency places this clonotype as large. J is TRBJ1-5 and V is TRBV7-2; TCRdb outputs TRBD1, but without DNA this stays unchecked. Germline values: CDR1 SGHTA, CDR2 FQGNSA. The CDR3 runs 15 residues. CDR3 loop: CASSLVQGSNQPQHF.

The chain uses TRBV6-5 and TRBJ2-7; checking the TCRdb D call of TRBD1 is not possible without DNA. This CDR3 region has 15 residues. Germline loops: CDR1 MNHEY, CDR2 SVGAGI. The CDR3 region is CASSYGQGSWYEQYF.

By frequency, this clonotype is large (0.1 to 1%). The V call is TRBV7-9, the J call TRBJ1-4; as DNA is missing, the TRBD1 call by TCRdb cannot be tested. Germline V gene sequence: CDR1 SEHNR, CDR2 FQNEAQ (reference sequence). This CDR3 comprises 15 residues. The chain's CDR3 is CASSPRTGSDEKLFF.

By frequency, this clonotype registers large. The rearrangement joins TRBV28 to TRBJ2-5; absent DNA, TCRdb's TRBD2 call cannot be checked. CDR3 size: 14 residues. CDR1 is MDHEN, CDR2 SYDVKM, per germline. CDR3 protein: CASSLQGASETQYF.

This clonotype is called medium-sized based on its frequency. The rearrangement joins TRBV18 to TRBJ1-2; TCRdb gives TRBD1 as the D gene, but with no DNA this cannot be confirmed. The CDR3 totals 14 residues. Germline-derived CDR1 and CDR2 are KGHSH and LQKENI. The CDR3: CASSLDRGNYGYTF.

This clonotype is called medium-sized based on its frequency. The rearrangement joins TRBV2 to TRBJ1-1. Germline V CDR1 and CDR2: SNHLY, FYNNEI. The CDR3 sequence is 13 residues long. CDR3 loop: CASSADVNTEAFF.

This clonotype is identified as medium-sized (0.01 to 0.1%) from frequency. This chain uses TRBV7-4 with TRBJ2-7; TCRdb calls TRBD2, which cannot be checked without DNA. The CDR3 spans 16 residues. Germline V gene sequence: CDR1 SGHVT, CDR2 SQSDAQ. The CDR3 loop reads CASSPVIPRGAYEQYF.